The clone carrying this T cell receptor (beta chain) was counted only a few times. As yet, its antigen is unknown. Primed by a sample-barcoded 5' primer and a J-beta primer mix, a second PCR proceeded for about 7 to 11 cycles. MiXCR was run by TCRdb on the 5' RACE reads, yielding one entry per CDR3 protein. The sample includes more than 800,000 distinct CDR3 sequences, 25% to 30% of them seen just once. This specimen comes from a study of blood T cells in healthy people across ages. The study's findings and limits: Relative to aged donors, long-lived donors carried more naive CD4+ cells and displayed higher diversity.

The sequenced sample consisted of blood. The TCR originated in an elderly woman in good health.

CDR3 protein: CASSLKGLQNTEAFF. DNA of the CDR3: TGTGCCAGCAGCCTGAAGGGACTACAGAACACTGAAGCTTTCTTT. The rearrangement links TRBV11-2 to TRBJ1-1, with D perhaps matching TRBD1 (5 bases). The CDR3 loop spans 15 amino acids. CDR1 and CDR2 from the germline V gene are SGHAT and FQNNGV. The ends were cut back, 5 bases at V and 1 base at J, with 14 bases in the middle.